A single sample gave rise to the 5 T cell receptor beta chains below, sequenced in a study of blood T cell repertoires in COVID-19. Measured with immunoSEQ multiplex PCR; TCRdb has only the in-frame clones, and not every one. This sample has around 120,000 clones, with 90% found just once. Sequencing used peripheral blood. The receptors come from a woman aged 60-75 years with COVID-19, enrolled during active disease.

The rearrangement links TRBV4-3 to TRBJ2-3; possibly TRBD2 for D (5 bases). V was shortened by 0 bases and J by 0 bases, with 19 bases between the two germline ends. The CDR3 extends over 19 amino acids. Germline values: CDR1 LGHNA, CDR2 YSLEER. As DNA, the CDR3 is TGCGCCAGCAGCCAAGATTGGTCGGGCGGAGGACCTAGCACAGATACGCAGTATTTT. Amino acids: CASSQDWSGGGPSTDTQYF.

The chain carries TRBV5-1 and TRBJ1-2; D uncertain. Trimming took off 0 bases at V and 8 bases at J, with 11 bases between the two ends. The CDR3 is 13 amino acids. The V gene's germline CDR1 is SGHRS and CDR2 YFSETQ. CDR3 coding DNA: TGCGCCAGCAGCTTGGATCATCCCGAGGGCTACACCTTC. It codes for CASSLDHPEGYTF.

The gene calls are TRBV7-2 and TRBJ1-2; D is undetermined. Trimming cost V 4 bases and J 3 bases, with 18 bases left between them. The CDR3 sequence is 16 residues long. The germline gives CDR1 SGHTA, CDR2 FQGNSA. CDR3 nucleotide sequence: TGTGCCAGCAGCTATCCAGGAGGGTGGGAGGACTATGGCTACACCTTC. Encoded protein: CASSYPGGWEDYGYTF.

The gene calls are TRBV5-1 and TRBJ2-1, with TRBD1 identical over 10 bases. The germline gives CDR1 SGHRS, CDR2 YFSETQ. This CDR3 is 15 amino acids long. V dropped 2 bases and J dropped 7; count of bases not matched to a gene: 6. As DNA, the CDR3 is TGCGCCAGCAGCTTTCCGGGACAGGGGATGAATGAGCAGTTCTTC. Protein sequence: CASSFPGQGMNEQFF.

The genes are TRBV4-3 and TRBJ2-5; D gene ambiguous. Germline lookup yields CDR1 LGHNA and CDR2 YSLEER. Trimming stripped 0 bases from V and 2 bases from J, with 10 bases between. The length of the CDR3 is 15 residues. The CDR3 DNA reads TGCGCCAGCAGCCAAGATCCGAGGTCTCAAGAGACCCAGTACTTC. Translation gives CASSQDPRSQETQYF.